Following are 17 T cell receptor beta chains from one sample sequenced in a study of blood T cell repertoires in COVID-19. The method was immunoSEQ multiplex PCR; TCRdb's version includes in-frame clones alone and lacks a portion of them. The repertoire consists of under 50,000 clones, with 92% occurring once and the leading ten covering more than 10%. Sequences were obtained from peripheral blood. These receptors originate from a human donor in a cohort sampled during active COVID-19.

The chain carries TRBV5-4 and TRBJ2-7, with D maybe TRBD1 (6 bases). This CDR3 is built from 14 residues. The germline V gene encodes CDR1 SGHNT and CDR2 YYREEE (reference sequence). With 3 bases removed from V and 1 base from J, the gap between germline ends came to 11 bases. CDR3 coding DNA: TGTGCCAGCAGCTCAGGGACAACTTCCTACGAGCAGTACTTC. It is translated as CASSSGTTSYEQYF. The full variable domain, rest sourced from reference TRBV5-4 and TRBJ2-7, is ETGVTQSPTHLIKTRGQQVTLRCSSQSGHNTVSWYQQALGQGPQFIFQYYREEENGRGNFPPRFSGLQFPNYSSELNVNALELDDSALYLCASSSGTTSYEQYFGPGTRLTVT.

The chain uses TRBV7-9 and TRBJ1-5, with D perhaps matching TRBD1 (6 bases). The V gene's germline CDR1 is SEHNR and CDR2 FQNEAQ (reference sequence). Trimming took 1 base from V and 9 from J, leaving 16 bases between them. This CDR3 contains 15 residues. The CDR3 here is CASSLGGGVEWPQHF. CDR3 bases: TGTGCCAGCAGCTTAGGGGGGGGCGTAGAGTGGCCCCAGCATTTT.

J is TRBJ2-3 and V is TRBV27; 10 positions agree with TRBD2. There are 15 residues in the CDR3. V shed 0 bases, J shed 7 bases, and the junction held 4 bases outside the gene matches. The germline gives CDR1 MNHEY, CDR2 SMNVEV (reference sequence). CDR3: CASSLSSGRPYTQYF. In DNA form, the CDR3 reads TGTGCCAGCAGTTTATCTAGCGGGAGGCCATATACGCAGTATTTT.

This clone is a singleton in its sample. The CDR3 DNA reads as TGCAGTGCTAGTGCCCCACAGGGGAGGACTGAAGCTTTCTTT. Its protein is CSASAPQGRTEAFF. The rearrangement links TRBV20-1 to TRBJ1-1; 7 bases are a match to TRBD1. There are 14 residues in the CDR3. V gave up 3 bases and J gave up 5 bases; unmatched junction bases: 9. Germline CDR1 is DFQATT and CDR2 is SNEGSKA (reference sequence).

V gene TRBV25-1 combines with J gene TRBJ1-5; D perhaps matches TRBD1 (5 bases). The CDR3 length is 13 residues. In germline, CDR1 is MGHDK, CDR2 SYGVNS. Trimming pared 4 bases from V and 3 bases from J, leaving 7 bases between. The CDR3, as DNA: TGTGCCAGCAGTGGACAGATCAATCAGCCCCAGCATTTT. This translates into CASSGQINQPQHF.

This chain joins TRBV7-2 and TRBJ2-1; 8 positions agree with TRBD1. The J segment lost 6 bases and the V segment lost 0 bases, leaving 4 bases of the junction unmatched. Germline V gene sequence: CDR1 SGHTA, CDR2 FQGNSA. The CDR3 loop spans 15 amino acids. CDR3: CASSLALDRVNEQFF. CDR3 nucleotides: TGTGCCAGCAGCTTAGCCCTGGACAGGGTCAATGAGCAGTTCTTC.

The V gene is TRBV4-3, the J gene TRBJ2-3; tentative D call: TRBD2 (6 bases). V dropped 1 base and J dropped 7 bases, with 21 bases sitting between them. CDR1 is LGHNA, CDR2 YSLEER, per germline. CDR3 size: 17 residues. In DNA form, the CDR3 reads TGCGCCAGCAGCCAAGGAGGGGCGGGATCCCTAGTTAATACGCAGTATTTT. It codes for CASSQGGAGSLVNTQYF.

The V call is TRBV12-3 or TRBV12-4, the J call TRBJ2-5; D not certain. This CDR3 contains 13 residues. V gave up 6 bases and J gave up 2 bases, with 10 bases separating them. CDR3 DNA sequence: TGTGCCAGCAGATTGCGGTCGCAAGAGACCCAGTACTTC. Encoded protein: CASRLRSQETQYF.

V is TRBV7-2 and J is TRBJ1-1; maybe TRBD1 (5 bases). V lost 2 bases and J 0 bases, leaving 10 bases between the germline ends. This CDR3 spans 15 amino acids. Germline CDR1 and CDR2: SGHTA and FQGNSA. The CDR3 loop is CASSLSTALNTEAFF. CDR3 nucleotides: TGTGCCAGCAGCTTATCGACAGCCCTGAACACTGAAGCTTTCTTT.

This rearrangement joins TRBV28 to TRBJ2-3; TRBD2 matches 7 bases. Looked up from germline, CDR1 is MDHEN and CDR2 is SYDVKM. The ends lost 6 bases at V and 6 bases at J; junction bases unmatched: 18. The CDR3 consists of 17 residues. The CDR3 here is CASSFRGIAGVYDTQYF. CDR3 DNA: TGTGCCAGCAGCTTTCGAGGCATAGCGGGCGTTTACGATACGCAGTATTTT.

CDR3 in amino acids: CASSQSPGEKLFF. Written as DNA, the CDR3 is TGTGCCAGCAGCCAATCGCCGGGTGAAAAACTGTTTTTT. This chain uses TRBV14 with TRBJ1-4; D not certain. CDR1 and CDR2 (germline): SGHDN, FVKESK. This CDR3 is 13 amino acids long. Deletions cut 2 bases from V and 7 bases from J, with 8 bases between.

The rearrangement joins TRBV29-1 to TRBJ2-1, with TRBD2 matching over 8 bases. V lost 6 bases and J lost 8; bases outside the gene matches: 12. The CDR3 spans 14 residues. Germline CDR1 SQVTM, CDR2 ANQGSEA. The CDR3 DNA is TGCAGCGTATCCTCTAGCGGGCGGGTGGATGAGCAGTTCTTC. Protein product: CSVSSSGRVDEQFF.

The chain uses TRBV7-2 and TRBJ2-2; D perhaps matches TRBD2 (6 bases). CDR1 SGHTA and CDR2 FQGNSA come from the germline V gene. The CDR3 runs to 14 residues. The V and J ends lost 5 bases and 7 bases respectively, with 14 bases between them. The CDR3 here is CASSGTPSFGELFF. For the CDR3, the DNA is TGTGCCAGCAGCGGGACTCCCTCCTTCGGGGAGCTGTTTTTT.

The chain carries TRBV15 and TRBJ2-2, with 8 bases aligning to TRBD1. The V and J ends lost 6 bases and 4 bases, in that order; junction bases with no gene match: 4. Germline CDR1 LNHNV, CDR2 YYDKDF (reference sequence). CDR3 length: 14 residues. Written as DNA, the CDR3 is TGTGCCACCAGAAGGACAGGGCCCACCGGGGAGCTGTTTTTT. Its translation: CATRRTGPTGELFF.

The CDR3 DNA reads as TGTGCCAGCAGCCAAGTACGGTATGAAAAACTGTTTTTT. Encoded protein: CASSQVRYEKLFF. This chain links TRBV3-1 (or the pseudogene TRBV3-2) with TRBJ1-4; D unresolved. The ends were cut back, 1 base at V and 6 bases at J, with 6 bases in the middle. The CDR3 is made up of 13 amino acids. In germline, CDR1 is LGHDT, CDR2 YNNKEL (reference sequence).

Only one count was recorded for this clone. The CDR3 spells CASSLSAVAGTGNIMAPLHF. In DNA form, the CDR3 reads TGCGCCAGCAGCTTGTCTGCGGTTGCCGGGACAGGGAATATTATGGCACCCCTCCACTTT. The V call is TRBV5-1, the J call TRBJ1-6, with 9 bases fitting TRBD1. CDR3 length: 20 amino acids. The V gene end was trimmed by 1 base and the J gene end by 11 bases; junction bases not matched to a gene: 22. The germline V gene encodes CDR1 SGHRS and CDR2 YFSETQ.

The chain joins TRBV4-1 to TRBJ2-4; TRBD1 aligns across 9 bases. Germline-derived CDR1 and CDR2 are MGHRA and YSYEKL. The CDR3 sequence is 16 residues long. Trimming removed 2 bases from V and 0 bases from J; junction bases left unmatched: 2. This CDR3 is CASSQTGGIAKNIQYF. In DNA, the CDR3 is TGCGCCAGCAGCCAAACAGGGGGCATAGCCAAAAACATTCAGTACTTC.